Listed here are 19 T cell receptor beta chains from one sample, sequenced in a study of T cell responses to AZD1222 COVID-19 vaccine. TCRdb's copy holds only in-frame clones and misses some; the assay was immunoSEQ multiplex PCR. This table has approximately 150,000 clones, around 90% appearing once. This material consisted of peripheral blood, taken 28 days after the second AZD1222 dose. These receptors all stem from an adult who received the AZD1222 COVID-19 vaccine.

The genes are TRBV2 and TRBJ1-5; no firm D call. CDR3 length equals 17 residues. V lost 5 bases, J lost 2 bases, and 19 bases lay in between. In germline, CDR1 is SNHLY, CDR2 FYNNEI. The DNA of the CDR3 is TGTGCCAGCAGTAAATTCAGCATAGGCAGAGGCAATCAGCCCCAGCATTTT. Translated, it gives CASSKFSIGRGNQPQHF. Based on the CDR3 plus reference TRBV2 and TRBJ1-5, the full variable domain is EPEVTQTPSHQVTQMGQEVILRCVPISNHLYFYWYRQILGQKVEFLVSFYNNEISEKSEIFDDQFSVERPDGSNFTLKIRSTKLEDSAMYFCASSKFSIGRGNQPQHFGDGTRLSIL.

The CDR3 bases are TGTGCCTGGTCCTTTGGGACTTCTTACAATGAGCAGTTCTTC. Translation gives CAWSFGTSYNEQFF. This sequence joins TRBV30 and TRBJ2-1; possibly TRBD2 for D (6 bases). This CDR3 has 14 residues. Germline lookup yields CDR1 GTSNPN and CDR2 SVGIG (reference sequence). V gave up 5 bases and J gave up 4 bases, with 15 bases separating them.

The J gene is TRBJ1-1, the V gene TRBV6-1; 9 positions match TRBD1. Trimming cost V 2 bases and J 7 bases; bases outside gene matches: 8. The CDR3 contains 15 residues. CDR1 is MNHNS and CDR2 is SASEGT in the germline V gene. The CDR3: CASSELGQGKIEAFF. CDR3 sequence (DNA): TGTGCCAGCAGTGAACTTGGACAGGGGAAAATTGAAGCTTTCTTT.

Details on this clone: This sample includes further DNA sequences coding for the same CDR3. The chain is built from TRBV5-1 and TRBJ1-5; D is unclear. The CDR3 runs to 13 residues. Germline CDR1 SGHRS, CDR2 YFSETQ. The V and J ends lost 0 bases and 4 bases respectively, with 5 bases between them. The CDR3 here is CASSLAGNQPQHF. Here the CDR3 DNA reads TGCGCCAGCAGCTTGGCGGGGAATCAGCCCCAGCATTTT.

This chain links TRBV3-1 (or the pseudogene TRBV3-2) with TRBJ2-3, with a possible D match to TRBD2 (5 bases). CDR1 and CDR2 from the germline V gene are LGHDT and YNNKEL (reference sequence). The V end was cut by 1 base, the J end by 1 base, with 12 bases between. The CDR3 is made up of 16 amino acids. DNA for the CDR3: TGTGCCAGCAGCCAAGCCTGGACTTCTCGCACAGATACGCAGTATTTT. It codes for CASSQAWTSRTDTQYF.

The chain's CDR3 is CASSANTGDNQPQHF. For the CDR3, the DNA is TGTGCCAGCAGCGCAAATACAGGAGATAATCAGCCCCAGCATTTT. J is TRBJ1-5 and V is TRBV9; the D gene is possibly TRBD1 (5 bases). The length of the CDR3 is 15 residues. V was cut by 3 bases and J by 4 bases, with 14 bases left in between. Germline lookup yields CDR1 SGDLS and CDR2 YYNGEE. Combining the CDR3 with reference TRBV9 and TRBJ1-5 gives the whole variable domain DSGVTQTPKHLITATGQRVTLRCSPRSGDLSVYWYQQSLDQGLQFLIQYYNGEERAKGNILERFSAQQFPDLHSELNLSSLELGDSALYFCASSANTGDNQPQHFGDGTRLSIL.

V is TRBV6-5 and J is TRBJ1-1; TRBD1 agrees at 7 bases. This CDR3 is 14 amino acids long. The germline V gene encodes CDR1 MNHEY and CDR2 SVGAGI. The V gene end was trimmed by 8 bases and the J gene end by 8 bases; junction bases not matched to a gene: 14. The CDR3 bases are TGTGCCAGCCGCGCTACCCAGGGGGGGGTCGAAGCTTTCTTT. Translated: CASRATQGGVEAFF.

The chain uses TRBV10-3 and TRBJ1-3; D is ambiguous. CDR1 is ENHRY, CDR2 SYGVKD, per germline. This CDR3 region has 11 residues. V lost 8 bases and J 4 bases, leaving 6 bases between the germline ends. Written as DNA, the CDR3 is TGTGCCATCGCTGGAGGAAACACCATATATTTT. Protein: CAIAGGNTIYF.

The chain links TRBV19 to TRBJ1-1; TRBD1 might be the D (6 bases). Per germline, CDR1 LNHDA and CDR2 SQIVND (reference sequence). The ends were cut back, 3 bases at V and 4 bases at J, with 18 bases in the middle. CDR3 length equals 16 residues. The CDR3: CASSMKTGRLGTEAFF. The CDR3 region has the DNA TGTGCCAGTAGTATGAAAACAGGGCGCCTGGGCACTGAAGCTTTCTTT.

This chain uses TRBV6-5 with TRBJ1-1; weak D call: TRBD1 (6 bases). V was cut by 4 bases and J by 5 bases, with 14 bases left in between. The CDR3 is 14 amino acids. Germline CDR1 is MNHEY and CDR2 is SVGAGI. CDR3 sequence (DNA): TGTGCCAGCAGTTTACAAGGGGGGGAGACTGAAGCTTTCTTT. Translating gives CASSLQGGETEAFF.

The V gene is TRBV6-2 or TRBV6-3, the J gene TRBJ2-5; a possible D gene is TRBD1 (6 bases). This CDR3 has 17 amino acids. V gave up 5 bases and J gave up 5 bases, with 24 bases separating them. CDR1 is MNHEY, CDR2 SVGEGT, per germline. The CDR3: CASSRRGPGPPRETQYF. The CDR3 DNA follows: TGTGCCAGCAGTCGCAGGGGCCCGGGACCCCCCAGGGAGACCCAGTACTTC.

The genes are TRBV11-2 and TRBJ2-1; D not certain. The length of the CDR3 is 13 residues. V lost 1 base and J lost 2, with 3 bases in between. Germline assignment: CDR1 SGHAT and CDR2 FQNNGV. CDR3 DNA: TGTGCCAGCAGCTTAGCCGCCTACAATGAGCAGTTCTTC. Translating gives CASSLAAYNEQFF.

The chain uses TRBV5-1 and TRBJ1-4; 7 nucleotides match TRBD1. J lost 6 bases, V lost 4 bases, and 6 bases had no gene match. CDR1 SGHRS and CDR2 YFSETQ come from the germline V gene. This CDR3 has 14 residues. As DNA, the CDR3 is TGCGCCAGCAGCATAGGGGGCTCCGATGAAAAACTGTTTTTT. Encoded protein: CASSIGGSDEKLFF.

The rearrangement joins TRBV6-6 to TRBJ1-3; D is perhaps TRBD1 (6 bases). The CDR3 extends over 15 amino acids. Trimming removed 3 bases at V and 3 bases at J, with 12 bases between. Germline values: CDR1 MNHNY, CDR2 SVGAGI (reference sequence). The CDR3 region has the DNA TGTGCCAGCAGTTATTCACAGGGTCTTGGAAACACCATATATTTT. It encodes CASSYSQGLGNTIYF.

The chain joins TRBV5-8 to TRBJ1-2; 7 bases fit TRBD1. Per germline, CDR1 SGHTS and CDR2 YDEGEE. The CDR3 is 15 residues long. V shed 4 bases, J shed 7 bases, and the junction held 13 bases outside the gene matches. The CDR3 sequence: CASSPPGGPWGGYTF. The CDR3 bases are TGTGCCAGCAGCCCCCCAGGGGGGCCGTGGGGTGGCTACACCTTC.

This chain connects TRBV4-2 to TRBJ2-1; TRBD2 agrees at 9 bases. The ends lost 0 bases at V and 8 bases at J; junction bases unmatched: 8. Germline-derived CDR1 and CDR2 are LGHNA and YNFKEQ. This CDR3 comprises 16 residues. CDR3 in DNA: TGTGCCAGCAGCCAAGATCGGGTTGCGGGGGGGCATGAGCAGTTCTTC. It encodes CASSQDRVAGGHEQFF.

The rearrangement joins TRBV29-1 to TRBJ2-7; D unresolved. Germline CDR1 SQVTM, CDR2 ANQGSEA. Trimming took off 8 bases at V and 2 bases at J, with 13 bases between the two ends. This CDR3 spans 12 amino acids. The DNA for the CDR3 is TGCAGCATTCGGACGGAGACCTACGAGCAGTACTTC. Translated: CSIRTETYEQYF.

The chain joins TRBV18 to TRBJ2-1; D possibly corresponds to TRBD1 (6 bases). The CDR3 covers 13 residues. Deletions cut 6 bases from V and 7 bases from J, with 13 bases between. Germline V gene sequence: CDR1 KGHSH, CDR2 LQKENI. CDR3 amino acids: CASSTGYGNEQFF. The CDR3 DNA is TGTGCCAGCTCGACAGGTTATGGGAATGAGCAGTTCTTC.

The rearrangement joins TRBV19 to TRBJ1-1; possibly TRBD1 for D (6 bases). CDR3 length equals 14 residues. Trimming removed 3 bases from V and 1 base from J, with 9 bases in between. Germline CDR1 and CDR2: LNHDA and SQIVND (reference sequence). CDR3 DNA sequence: TGTGCCAGTAGTATCGGGACAAGGAACACTGAAGCTTTCTTT. It yields the protein CASSIGTRNTEAFF.